Listed here are 19 T cell receptor beta chains from one sample, sequenced in a study of PD-1 blockade in classical Hodgkin lymphoma. This table comes from immunoSEQ multiplex PCR, and its TCRdb copy is limited to in-frame clones, with some not included. The table shows roughly 100,000 clones, with about 77% occurring only once. The time point: cycle 4 day 1 (C4D1), after less than 7 weeks of nivolumab. Each patient experienced a relapse that followed autologous stem cell transplantation, and brentuximab vedotin exposure varied. The source was peripheral blood mononuclear cells (PBMCs), collected before the fourth cycle of nivolumab. These receptors were obtained from a human donor with classical Hodgkin lymphoma.

The chain carries TRBV19 and TRBJ2-1; 11 nucleotides line up with TRBD2. V was pared by 0 bases and J by 2 bases, with 6 bases of the junction left unmatched. The CDR3 runs to 18 residues. Germline CDR1 LNHDA, CDR2 SQIVND (reference sequence). CDR3 in amino acids: CASSIDPPSGRTYNEQFF. CDR3 nucleotides: TGTGCCAGTAGTATAGATCCTCCTAGCGGGAGGACCTACAATGAGCAGTTCTTC.

This chain links TRBV5-4 with TRBJ2-5; D may match TRBD1 or TRBD2 (5 bases each). Germline V gives CDR1 SGHNT, CDR2 YYREEE (reference sequence). V was cut by 0 bases and J by 4 bases, with 10 bases left in between. The CDR3 totals 14 residues. DNA for the CDR3: TGTGCCAGCAGCTTGGTGGGGGATTTAGAGACCCAGTACTTC. Residues: CASSLVGDLETQYF.

J is TRBJ2-6 and V is TRBV7-8, with TRBD1 identical over 8 bases. V was clipped by 5 bases and J by 4 bases; unmatched bases: 4. Germline V lookup: CDR1 SGHVS, CDR2 FQNEAQ. This CDR3 has 15 residues. The CDR3 reads CASSPGQGGANVLTF. Here the CDR3 DNA reads TGTGCCAGCAGCCCTGGACAGGGCGGGGCCAACGTCCTGACTTTC. The complete variable domain, with remaining parts taken from reference TRBV7-8 and TRBJ2-6, reads GAGVSQSPRYKVAKRGQDVALRCDPISGHVSLFWYQQALGQGPEFLTYFQNEAQLDKSGLPSDRFFAERPEGSVSTLKIQRTQQEDSAVYLCASSPGQGGANVLTFGAGSRLTVL.

This clone was recorded once. CDR3 coding DNA: TGTGCCAGCACCCGGCTCAACTATGGCTACACCTTC. Translating it yields CASTRLNYGYTF. The V gene is TRBV6-1, the J gene TRBJ1-2, with D uncertain. Germline V gene lookup returns CDR1 MNHNS and CDR2 SASEGT. The CDR3 is 12 residues long. Trimming took off 7 bases at V and 2 bases at J, with 8 bases between the two ends.

The chain carries TRBV5-1 and TRBJ2-3; no clear D. This CDR3 is built from 13 residues. Germline V gene sequence: CDR1 SGHRS, CDR2 YFSETQ. Deletions cut 0 bases from V and 1 base from J, with 3 bases between. The CDR3 region has the DNA TGCGCCAGCAGCTTGGGGGGCACAGATACGCAGTATTTT. It yields the protein CASSLGGTDTQYF.

This clone showed up just a few times. The chain couples TRBV6-5 to TRBJ1-1; no clear D gene. CDR3 length: 12 residues. Looked up from germline, CDR1 is MNHEY and CDR2 is SVGAGI. The ends were cut back, 10 bases at V and 1 base at J, with 10 bases in the middle. CDR3 nucleotide sequence: TGTGCCACTCTGGATCCGAACACTGAAGCTTTCTTT. This gives the protein CATLDPNTEAFF.

This chain links TRBV28 with TRBJ1-1; D unresolved. Per the germline V gene, CDR1 is MDHEN and CDR2 is SYDVKM. The CDR3 loop spans 14 amino acids. The V end was cut by 1 base, the J end by 4 bases, with 10 bases between. CDR3 loop: CASSLSSGVTEAFF. The CDR3 nucleotides are TGTGCCAGCAGTTTATCGTCCGGGGTCACTGAAGCTTTCTTT.

This chain uses TRBV30 with TRBJ2-1; TRBD2 might be the D (6 bases). V dropped 7 bases and J dropped 9 bases, with 13 bases sitting between them. The length of the CDR3 is 11 residues. From germline, CDR1 is GTSNPN and CDR2 SVGIG (reference sequence). DNA of the CDR3: TGTGCCTCTGCGGAGGGAGGTGAGCAGTTCTTC. This encodes CASAEGGEQFF. The full variable domain, in which reference TRBV30 and TRBJ2-1 provide the parts outside the CDR3, is SQTIHQWPATLVQPVGSPLSLECTVEGTSNPNLYWYRQAAGRGLQLLFYSVGIGQISSEVPQNLSASRPQDRQFILSSKKLLLSDSGFYLCASAEGGEQFFGPGTRLTVL.

V is TRBV19 and J is TRBJ2-5; D gene unclear. Trimming left V 4 bases short and J 2 bases short, with 14 bases between. The germline gives CDR1 LNHDA, CDR2 SQIVND (reference sequence). The CDR3 length is 15 residues. CDR3: CASSNHGRIQETQYF. CDR3 nucleotide sequence: TGTGCCAGTAGTAACCACGGACGGATACAAGAGACCCAGTACTTC.

The V gene is TRBV6-1, the J gene TRBJ1-2, with no clear D. The CDR3 is 13 residues long. Trimming shortened V by 6 bases and J by 3 bases, and 11 bases separated the two germline ends. Germline V gene lookup returns CDR1 MNHNS and CDR2 SASEGT. The CDR3 here is CASRVTVDYGYTF. The CDR3 coding sequence is TGTGCCAGCAGAGTCACAGTTGACTATGGCTACACCTTC.

This clone appeared a few times. The CDR3 reads CASSEGREQYF. The CDR3 coding sequence is TGTGCCAGCAGCGAGGGACGCGAGCAGTACTTC. This rearrangement joins TRBV21-1 to TRBJ2-7. TRBV21-1 is a pseudogene segment. The CDR3 is made up of 11 amino acids.

The rearrangement joins TRBV6-5 to TRBJ2-3, with D maybe TRBD2 (6 bases). Germline V gives CDR1 MNHEY, CDR2 SVGAGI. V was cut by 0 bases and J by 3 bases, with 13 bases left in between. CDR3 size: 16 residues. The CDR3 nucleotides read TGTGCCAGCAGTTACTCGGGACTTCGACATACAGATACGCAGTATTTT. Protein sequence: CASSYSGLRHTDTQYF.

The gene calls are TRBV7-6 and TRBJ2-5; possible D gene TRBD2, 6 bases. V dropped 4 bases and J dropped 5 bases, with 14 bases sitting between them. The germline gives CDR1 SGHVS, CDR2 FNYEAQ. This CDR3 spans 14 amino acids. This CDR3 is CASSWRGEAETQYF. The CDR3 nucleotides read TGTGCCAGCAGCTGGAGAGGGGAGGCGGAGACCCAGTACTTC. Full variable domain (remainder filled in from reference TRBV7-6 and TRBJ2-5): GAGVSQSPRYKVTKRGQDVALRCDPISGHVSLYWYRQALGQGPEFLTYFNYEAQQDKSGLPNDRFSAERPEGSISTLTIQRTEQRDSAMYRCASSWRGEAETQYFGPGTRLLVL.

The chain carries TRBV2 and TRBJ1-2; D not certain. Trimming stripped 2 bases from V and 7 bases from J, with 11 bases between. The CDR3 sequence is 13 residues long. Germline V lookup: CDR1 SNHLY, CDR2 FYNNEI. CDR3 DNA: TGTGCCAGCAGTGAAAATACCGGGTCTGGCTACACCTTC. Translating it yields CASSENTGSGYTF.

This clone was seen once. This chain joins TRBV2 and TRBJ2-5, with 9 bases that match TRBD2. Germline V gene data show CDR1 as SNHLY and CDR2 as FYNNEI. The CDR3 spans 12 residues. V was clipped by 6 bases and J by 4 bases; unmatched bases: 0. DNA for the CDR3: TGTGCCAGCAGAGCGGGAGGAGAGACCCAGTACTTC. It is translated as CASRAGGETQYF. Full variable domain (rest looked up from reference TRBV2 and TRBJ2-5): EPEVTQTPSHQVTQMGQEVILRCVPISNHLYFYWYRQILGQKVEFLVSFYNNEISEKSEIFDDQFSVERPDGSNFTLKIRSTKLEDSAMYFCASRAGGETQYFGPGTRLLVL.

The chain links TRBV7-9 to TRBJ1-3; TRBD1 aligns across 8 bases. CDR3 length: 17 residues. Germline loops: CDR1 SEHNR, CDR2 FQNEAQ (reference sequence). Trimming removed 2 bases from V and 3 bases from J; junction bases left unmatched: 9. CDR3 coding DNA: TGTGCCAGCAGCTTATACAGGGGGATCTTGAGTGGAAACACCATATATTTT. Amino acids: CASSLYRGILSGNTIYF.

The gene calls are TRBV29-1 and TRBJ1-5, with D unresolved. There are 12 residues in the CDR3. V lost 5 bases to trimming and J lost 5 bases, with 10 bases between them. The germline gives CDR1 SQVTM, CDR2 ANQGSEA. CDR3 amino acids: CSVSGNDQPQHF. CDR3 DNA: TGCAGCGTTTCTGGGAATGATCAGCCCCAGCATTTT.

The CDR3 reads CASSQDAGTSANTGELFF. Here the CDR3 DNA reads TGCGCCAGCAGCCAAGATGCAGGGACCTCCGCGAACACCGGGGAGCTGTTTTTT. V usage is TRBV4-3 and J usage is TRBJ2-2; D may match TRBD1 or TRBD2 (5 bases each). Looked up from germline, CDR1 is LGHNA and CDR2 is YSLEER. The CDR3 is 18 amino acids. V lost 0 bases to trimming and J lost 0 bases, with 14 bases between them.

V usage is TRBV28 and J usage is TRBJ2-7, with D maybe TRBD2 (7 bases). Per the germline V gene, CDR1 is MDHEN and CDR2 is SYDVKM. The length of the CDR3 is 13 residues. V dropped 6 bases and J dropped 12 bases, with 21 bases sitting between them. The CDR3: CASSTGPHREGYF. DNA of the CDR3: TGTGCCAGCAGCACAGGGCCCCACAGGGAGGGGTACTTC.